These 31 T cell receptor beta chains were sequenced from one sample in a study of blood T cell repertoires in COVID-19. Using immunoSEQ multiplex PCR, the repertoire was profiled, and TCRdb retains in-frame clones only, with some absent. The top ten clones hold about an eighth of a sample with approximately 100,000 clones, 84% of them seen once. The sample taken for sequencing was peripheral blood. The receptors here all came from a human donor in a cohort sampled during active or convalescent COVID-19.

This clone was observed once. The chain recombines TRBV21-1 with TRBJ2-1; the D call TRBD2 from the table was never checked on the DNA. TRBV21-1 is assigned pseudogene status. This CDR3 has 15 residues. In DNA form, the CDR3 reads TGTGCCAGCAGCAAGGGAGTTGTAGGCGGCAGTGAGCAGTTCTTC. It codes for CASSKGVVGGSEQFF.

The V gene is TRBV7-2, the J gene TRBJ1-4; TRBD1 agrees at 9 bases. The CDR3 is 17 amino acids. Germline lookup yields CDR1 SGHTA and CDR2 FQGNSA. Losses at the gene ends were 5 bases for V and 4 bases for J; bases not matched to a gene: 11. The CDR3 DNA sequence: TGTGCCAGCAGCCAGAGGGACAGGGAGGGATTTAATGAAAAACTGTTTTTT. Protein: CASSQRDREGFNEKLFF.

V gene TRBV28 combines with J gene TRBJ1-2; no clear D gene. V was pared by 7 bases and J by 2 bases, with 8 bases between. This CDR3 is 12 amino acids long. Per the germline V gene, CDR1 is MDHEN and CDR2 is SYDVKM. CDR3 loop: CASNHGNYGYTF. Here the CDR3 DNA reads TGTGCCAGCAATCATGGCAACTATGGCTACACCTTC.

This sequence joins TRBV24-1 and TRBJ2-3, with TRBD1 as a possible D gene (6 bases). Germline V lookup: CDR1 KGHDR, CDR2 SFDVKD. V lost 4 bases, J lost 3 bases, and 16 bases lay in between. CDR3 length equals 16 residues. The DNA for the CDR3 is TGTGCCACCAGTGACCCACAGGGTCGGAGTACAGATACGCAGTATTTT. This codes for CATSDPQGRSTDTQYF.

The CDR3 here is CASSLWDRPLEQYF. CDR3 coding DNA: TGTGCCAGCAGCTTGTGGGACAGGCCGCTCGAGCAGTACTTC. The rearrangement joins TRBV11-1 to TRBJ2-7, with TRBD1 identical over 8 bases. Germline CDR1 reads SGHAT; CDR2 reads FQDESV (reference sequence). J was trimmed by 6 bases and V by 3 bases; bases with no gene match: 7. The CDR3 runs to 14 residues. Full variable domain (remainder filled in from reference TRBV11-1 and TRBJ2-7): EAEVAQSPRYKITEKSQAVAFWCDPISGHATLYWYRQILGQGPELLVQFQDESVVDDSQLPKDRFSAERLKGVDSTLKIQPAELGDSAMYLCASSLWDRPLEQYFGPGTRLTVT.

CDR3 DNA sequence: TGTGCCAGCAATGTAGGCGGGAACACTGAAGCTTTCTTT. As protein: CASNVGGNTEAFF. The chain uses TRBV3-1 (or the pseudogene TRBV3-2) and TRBJ1-1; no clear D gene. From germline, CDR1 is LGHDT and CDR2 YNNKEL (reference sequence). The CDR3 covers 13 residues. V lost 7 bases to trimming and J lost 1 base, with 10 bases between them.

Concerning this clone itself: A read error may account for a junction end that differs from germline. The CDR3 nucleotides read TGTGCCAGCAGCCGCTATGAGGCTAACTATGGCTACACCTTT. Its protein product is CASSRYEANYGYTF. J is TRBJ1-2 and V is TRBV3-1 (or the pseudogene TRBV3-2); no clear D. Germline assignment: CDR1 LGHDT and CDR2 YNNKEL (reference sequence). This CDR3 region has 14 residues.

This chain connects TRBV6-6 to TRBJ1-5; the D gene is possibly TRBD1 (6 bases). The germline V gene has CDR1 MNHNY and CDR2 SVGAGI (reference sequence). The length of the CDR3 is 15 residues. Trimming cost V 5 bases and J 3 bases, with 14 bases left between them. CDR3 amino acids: CASSIDRTSNQPQHF. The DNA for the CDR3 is TGTGCCAGCAGTATCGACAGGACCTCCAATCAGCCCCAGCATTTT.

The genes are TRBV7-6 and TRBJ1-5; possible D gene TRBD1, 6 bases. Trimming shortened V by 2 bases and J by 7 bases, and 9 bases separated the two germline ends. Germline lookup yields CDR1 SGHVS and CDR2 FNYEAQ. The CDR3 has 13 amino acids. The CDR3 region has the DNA TGTGCCAGCAGCTTATCAGGGGACCAGCCCCAGCATTTT. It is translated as CASSLSGDQPQHF.

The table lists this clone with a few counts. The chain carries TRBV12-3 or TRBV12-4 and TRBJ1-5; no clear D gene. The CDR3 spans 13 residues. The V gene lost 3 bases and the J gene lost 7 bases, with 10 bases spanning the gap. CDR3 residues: CASSFAGRQPQHF. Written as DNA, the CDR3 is TGTGCCAGCAGTTTTGCTGGGAGGCAGCCCCAGCATTTT.

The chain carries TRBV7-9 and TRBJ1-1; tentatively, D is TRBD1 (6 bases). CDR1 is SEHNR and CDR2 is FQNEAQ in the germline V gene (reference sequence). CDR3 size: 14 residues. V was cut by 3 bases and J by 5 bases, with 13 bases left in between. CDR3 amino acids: CASSLGAGQTEAFF. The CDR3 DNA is TGTGCCAGCAGCTTGGGGGCCGGGCAAACTGAAGCTTTCTTT.

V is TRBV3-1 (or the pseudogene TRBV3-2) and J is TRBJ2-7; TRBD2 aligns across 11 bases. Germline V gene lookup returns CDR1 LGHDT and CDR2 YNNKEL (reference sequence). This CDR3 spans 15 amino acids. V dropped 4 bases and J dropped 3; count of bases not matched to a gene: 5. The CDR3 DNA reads TGTGCCAGCAGCCCGGGACTAGCGGCGGGCTACGAGCAGTACTTC. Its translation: CASSPGLAAGYEQYF.

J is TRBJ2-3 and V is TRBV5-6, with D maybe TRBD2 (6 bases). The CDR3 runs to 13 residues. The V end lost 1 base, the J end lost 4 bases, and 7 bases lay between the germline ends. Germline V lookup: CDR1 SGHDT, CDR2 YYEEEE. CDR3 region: CASSLWGADTQYF. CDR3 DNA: TGTGCCAGCAGCTTGTGGGGGGCAGATACGCAGTATTTT.

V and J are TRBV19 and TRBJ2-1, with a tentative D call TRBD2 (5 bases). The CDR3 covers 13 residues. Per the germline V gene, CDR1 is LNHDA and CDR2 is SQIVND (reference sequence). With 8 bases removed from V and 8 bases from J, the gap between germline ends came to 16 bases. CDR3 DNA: TGTGCCAGTGCAGAGGGCGCGAAAGATGAGCAGTTCTTC. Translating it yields CASAEGAKDEQFF. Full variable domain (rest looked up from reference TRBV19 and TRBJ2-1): DGGITQSPKYLFRKEGQNVTLSCEQNLNHDAMYWYRQDPGQGLRLIYYSQIVNDFQKGDIAEGYSVSREKKESFPLTVTSAQKNPTAFYLCASAEGAKDEQFFGPGTRLTVL.

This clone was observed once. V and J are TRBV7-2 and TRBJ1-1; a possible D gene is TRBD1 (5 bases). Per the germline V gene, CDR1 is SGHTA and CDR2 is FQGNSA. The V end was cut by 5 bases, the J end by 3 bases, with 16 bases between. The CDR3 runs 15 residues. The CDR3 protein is CASSLGSRGDTEAFF. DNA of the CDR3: TGTGCCAGCAGCCTGGGGAGTCGGGGGGACACTGAAGCTTTCTTT.

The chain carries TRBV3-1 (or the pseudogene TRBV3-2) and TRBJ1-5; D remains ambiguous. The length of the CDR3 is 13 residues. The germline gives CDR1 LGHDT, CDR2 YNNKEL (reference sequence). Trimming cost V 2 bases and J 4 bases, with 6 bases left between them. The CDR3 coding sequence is TGTGCCAGCAGCCAAACCAGGAATCAGCCCCAGCATTTT. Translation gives CASSQTRNQPQHF.

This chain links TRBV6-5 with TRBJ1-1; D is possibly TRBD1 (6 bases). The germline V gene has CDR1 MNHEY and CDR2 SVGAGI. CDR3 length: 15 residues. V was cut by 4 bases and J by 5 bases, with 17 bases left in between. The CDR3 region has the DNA TGTGCCAGCAGTTCCGGACAGACGGGACGTACTGAAGCTTTCTTT. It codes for CASSSGQTGRTEAFF.

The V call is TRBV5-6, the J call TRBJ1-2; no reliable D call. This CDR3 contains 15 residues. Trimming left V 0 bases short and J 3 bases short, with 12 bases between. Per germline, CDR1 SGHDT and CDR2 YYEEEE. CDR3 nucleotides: TGTGCCAGCAGCTTGGACCTGGTCCCAGACTATGGCTACACCTTC. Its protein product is CASSLDLVPDYGYTF.

The CDR3 nucleotides read TGTGCCAGCAGTTCGGGGTATCGGGAGCAGTACTTC. Amino acids: CASSSGYREQYF. The V and J genes are TRBV2 and TRBJ2-7; TRBD2 might be the D (5 bases). The V and J ends lost 5 bases and 7 bases respectively, with 12 bases between them. The CDR3 covers 12 residues. Germline V gives CDR1 SNHLY, CDR2 FYNNEI. Based on the CDR3 plus reference TRBV2 and TRBJ2-7, the full variable domain is EPEVTQTPSHQVTQMGQEVILRCVPISNHLYFYWYRQILGQKVEFLVSFYNNEISEKSEIFDDQFSVERPDGSNFTLKIRSTKLEDSAMYFCASSSGYREQYFGPGTRLTVT.

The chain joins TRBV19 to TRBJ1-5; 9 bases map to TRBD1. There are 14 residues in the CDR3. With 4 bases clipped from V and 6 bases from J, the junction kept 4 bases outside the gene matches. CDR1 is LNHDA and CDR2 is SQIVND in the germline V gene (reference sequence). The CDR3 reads CASSTGTGSQPQHF. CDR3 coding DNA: TGTGCCAGTAGTACGGGGACAGGGAGTCAGCCCCAGCATTTT.

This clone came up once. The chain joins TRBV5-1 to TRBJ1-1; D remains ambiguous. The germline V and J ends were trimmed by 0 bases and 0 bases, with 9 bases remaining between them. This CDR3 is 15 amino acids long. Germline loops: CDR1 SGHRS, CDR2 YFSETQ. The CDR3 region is CASSLVPPVNTEAFF. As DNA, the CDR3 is TGCGCCAGCAGCTTGGTTCCACCGGTGAACACTGAAGCTTTCTTT.

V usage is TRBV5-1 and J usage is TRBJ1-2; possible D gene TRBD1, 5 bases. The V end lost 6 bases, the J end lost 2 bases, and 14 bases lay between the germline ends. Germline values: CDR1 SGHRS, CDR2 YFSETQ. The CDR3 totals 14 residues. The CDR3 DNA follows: TGCGCCAGCACAAACTTGCCAGGGAACTATGGCTACACCTTC. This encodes CASTNLPGNYGYTF.

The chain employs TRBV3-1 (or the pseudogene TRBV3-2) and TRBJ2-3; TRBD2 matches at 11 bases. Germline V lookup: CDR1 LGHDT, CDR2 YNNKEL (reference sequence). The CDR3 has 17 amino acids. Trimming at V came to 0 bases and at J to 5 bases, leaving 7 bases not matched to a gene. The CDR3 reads CASSQDWVAGGQDTQYF. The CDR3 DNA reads TGTGCCAGCAGCCAAGATTGGGTAGCGGGGGGGCAAGATACGCAGTATTTT.

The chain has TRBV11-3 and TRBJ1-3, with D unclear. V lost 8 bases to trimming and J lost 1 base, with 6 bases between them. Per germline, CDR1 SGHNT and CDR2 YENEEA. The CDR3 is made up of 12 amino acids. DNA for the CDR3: TGTGCCAGCCAGACTTCTGGAAACACCATATATTTT. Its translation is CASQTSGNTIYF.

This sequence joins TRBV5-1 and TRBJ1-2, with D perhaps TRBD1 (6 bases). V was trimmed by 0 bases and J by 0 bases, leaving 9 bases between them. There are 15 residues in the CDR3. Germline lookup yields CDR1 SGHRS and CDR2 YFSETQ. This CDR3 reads CASSLESGANYGYTF. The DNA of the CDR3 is TGCGCCAGCAGCTTGGAGTCAGGGGCTAACTATGGCTACACCTTC.

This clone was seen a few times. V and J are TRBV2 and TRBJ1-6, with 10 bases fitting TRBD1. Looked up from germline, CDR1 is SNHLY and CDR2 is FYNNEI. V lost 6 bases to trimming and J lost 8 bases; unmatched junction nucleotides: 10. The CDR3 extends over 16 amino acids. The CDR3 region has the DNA TGTGCCAGCAGAACACTCGGGACAGGGGAGGATTCACCCCTCCACTTT. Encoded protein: CASRTLGTGEDSPLHF.

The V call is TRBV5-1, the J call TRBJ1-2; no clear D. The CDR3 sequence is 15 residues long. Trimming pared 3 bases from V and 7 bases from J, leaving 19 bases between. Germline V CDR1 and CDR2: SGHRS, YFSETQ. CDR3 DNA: TGCGCCAGCAGCTCAGACCCTGGAGGGCTATTTGGCTACACCTTC. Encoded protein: CASSSDPGGLFGYTF.

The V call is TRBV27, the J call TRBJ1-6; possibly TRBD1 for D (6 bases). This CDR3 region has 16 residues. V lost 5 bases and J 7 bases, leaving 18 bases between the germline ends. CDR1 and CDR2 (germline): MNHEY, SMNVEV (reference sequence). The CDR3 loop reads CASSALQGQRNSPLHF. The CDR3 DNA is TGTGCCAGCAGTGCCCTTCAAGGACAGAGAAATTCACCCCTCCACTTT.

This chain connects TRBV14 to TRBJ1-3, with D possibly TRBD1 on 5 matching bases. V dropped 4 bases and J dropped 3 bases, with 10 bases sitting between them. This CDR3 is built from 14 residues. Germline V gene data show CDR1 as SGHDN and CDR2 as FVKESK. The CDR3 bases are TGTGCCAGCAGCCCTCGGACATTTGGAAACACCATATATTTT. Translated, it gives CASSPRTFGNTIYF.

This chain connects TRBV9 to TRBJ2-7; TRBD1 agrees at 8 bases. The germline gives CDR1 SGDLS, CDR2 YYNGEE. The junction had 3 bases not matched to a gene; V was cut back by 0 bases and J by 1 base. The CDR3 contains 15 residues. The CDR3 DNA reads TGTGCCAGCAGCGTAGGAGACAGGGGTTCCTACGAGCAGTACTTC. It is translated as CASSVGDRGSYEQYF. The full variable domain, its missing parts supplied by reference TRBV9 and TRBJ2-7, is DSGVTQTPKHLITATGQRVTLRCSPRSGDLSVYWYQQSLDQGLQFLIQYYNGEERAKGNILERFSAQQFPDLHSELNLSSLELGDSALYFCASSVGDRGSYEQYFGPGTRLTVT.

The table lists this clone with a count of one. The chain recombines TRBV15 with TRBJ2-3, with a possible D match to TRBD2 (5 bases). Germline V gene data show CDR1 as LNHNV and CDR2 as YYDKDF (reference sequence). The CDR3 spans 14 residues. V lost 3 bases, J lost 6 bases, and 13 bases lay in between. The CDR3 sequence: CATSREDLADTQYF. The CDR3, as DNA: TGTGCCACCAGCAGGGAGGATCTCGCCGATACGCAGTATTTT.